The sequence of this T cell receptor beta chain was determined in a study of T cells expressing NK-cell markers. As for the study in general: Sequenced donors, eight in total, included seven who were HCMV-seropositive and one who was seronegative.

Study-level results: It is unclear if expanded NKG2C-expressing clones target HCMV antigens. Four donors' CD3+CD56-NKG2C+ cells were dominated by the same clonotypes.

About this clonotype: The target antigen is unknown.

The CDR3 has 14 amino acids. Looked up from germline, CDR1 is KGHSH and CDR2 is LQKENI. Making the TCR beta cDNA relied on 5'RACE template switching with UMIs. TCRdb reprocessed the 5' RACE reads and keeps a single row for each CDR3 protein, giving no DNA. The sample has roughly 420,000 distinct CDR3 sequences, and its top ten clones hold 7.3%. This sequence originates from a woman aged 18 to 69 in good health. This chain joins TRBV18 and TRBJ2-5; there is no DNA to check the TCRdb D call of TRBD1. The material sequenced was blood T cells: a sorted CD56 or NKG2C T cell subset, CD4+ or CD8+ T cells, or bulk PBMC T cells (not recorded which). CDR3 residues: CASSRTGAEETQYF.